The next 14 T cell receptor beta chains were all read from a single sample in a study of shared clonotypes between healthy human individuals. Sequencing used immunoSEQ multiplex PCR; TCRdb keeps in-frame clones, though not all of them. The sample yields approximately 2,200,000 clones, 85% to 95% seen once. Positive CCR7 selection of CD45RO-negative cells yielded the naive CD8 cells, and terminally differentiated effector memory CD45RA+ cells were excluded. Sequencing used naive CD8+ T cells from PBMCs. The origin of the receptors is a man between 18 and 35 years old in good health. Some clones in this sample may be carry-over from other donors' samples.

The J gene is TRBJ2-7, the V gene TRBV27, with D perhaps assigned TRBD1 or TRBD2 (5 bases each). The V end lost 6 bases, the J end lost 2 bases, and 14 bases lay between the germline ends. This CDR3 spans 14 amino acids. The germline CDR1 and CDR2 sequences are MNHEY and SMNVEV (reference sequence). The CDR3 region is CASSPGQPAYEQYF. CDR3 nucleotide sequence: TGTGCCAGCAGCCCGGGGCAGCCTGCCTACGAGCAGTACTTC.

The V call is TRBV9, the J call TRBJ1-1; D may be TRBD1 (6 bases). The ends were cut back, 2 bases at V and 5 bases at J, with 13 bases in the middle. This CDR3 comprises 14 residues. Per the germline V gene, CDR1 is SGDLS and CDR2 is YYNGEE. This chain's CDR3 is CASSVITGWTEAFF. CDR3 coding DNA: TGTGCCAGCAGCGTTATCACAGGGTGGACTGAAGCTTTCTTT.

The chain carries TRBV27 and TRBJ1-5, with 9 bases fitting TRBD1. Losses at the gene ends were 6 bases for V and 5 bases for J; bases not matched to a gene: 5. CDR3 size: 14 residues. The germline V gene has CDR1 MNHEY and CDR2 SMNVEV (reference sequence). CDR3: CASSRGQGHQPQHF. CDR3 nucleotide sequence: TGTGCCAGCAGCCGCGGACAGGGGCATCAGCCCCAGCATTTT.

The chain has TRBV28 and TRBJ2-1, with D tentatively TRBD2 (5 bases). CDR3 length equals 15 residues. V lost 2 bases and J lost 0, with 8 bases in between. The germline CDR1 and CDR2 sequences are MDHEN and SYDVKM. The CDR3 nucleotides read TGTGCCAGCAGTTTAGGGAGCCTCTCCTACAATGAGCAGTTCTTC. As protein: CASSLGSLSYNEQFF.

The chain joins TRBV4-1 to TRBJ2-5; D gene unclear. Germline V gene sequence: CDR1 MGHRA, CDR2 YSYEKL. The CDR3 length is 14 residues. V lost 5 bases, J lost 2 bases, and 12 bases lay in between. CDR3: CASSDMAPQETQYF. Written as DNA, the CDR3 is TGCGCCAGCAGCGATATGGCCCCACAAGAGACCCAGTACTTC.

CDR3 amino acids: CASRAPGQGGDTEAFF. As DNA, the CDR3 is TGTGCCAGCAGGGCTCCGGGACAGGGGGGAGACACTGAAGCTTTCTTT. The chain recombines TRBV2 with TRBJ1-1, with 11 bases aligning to TRBD1. Germline V gene lookup returns CDR1 SNHLY and CDR2 FYNNEI. After removal of 6 bases from V and 3 bases from J, the junction contained 9 bases not matched to a gene. This CDR3 contains 16 residues. Together with reference TRBV2 and TRBJ1-1, the CDR3 gives the full variable domain: EPEVTQTPSHQVTQMGQEVILRCVPISNHLYFYWYRQILGQKVEFLVSFYNNEISEKSEIFDDQFSVERPDGSNFTLKIRSTKLEDSAMYFCASRAPGQGGDTEAFFGQGTRLTVV.

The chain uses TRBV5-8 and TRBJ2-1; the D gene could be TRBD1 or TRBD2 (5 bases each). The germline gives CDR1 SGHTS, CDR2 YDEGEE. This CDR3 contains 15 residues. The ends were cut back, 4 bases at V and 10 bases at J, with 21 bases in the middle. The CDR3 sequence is CASSPVRGRGFEQFF. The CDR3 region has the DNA TGTGCCAGCAGCCCCGTGAGGGGACGAGGGTTCGAGCAGTTCTTC.

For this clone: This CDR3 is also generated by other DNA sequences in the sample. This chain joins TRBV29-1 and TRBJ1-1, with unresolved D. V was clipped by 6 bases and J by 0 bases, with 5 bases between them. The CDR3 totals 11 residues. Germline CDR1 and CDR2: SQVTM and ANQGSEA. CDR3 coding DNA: TGCAGCGTAGGCCTGAACACTGAAGCTTTCTTT. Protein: CSVGLNTEAFF.

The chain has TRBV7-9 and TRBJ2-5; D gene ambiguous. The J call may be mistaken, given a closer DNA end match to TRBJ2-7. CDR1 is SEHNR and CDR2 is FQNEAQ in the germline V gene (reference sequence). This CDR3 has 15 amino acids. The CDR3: CASSLVPHASYEQYF. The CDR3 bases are TGTGCCAGCAGCTTAGTGCCACATGCTTCCTACGAGCAGTACTTC.

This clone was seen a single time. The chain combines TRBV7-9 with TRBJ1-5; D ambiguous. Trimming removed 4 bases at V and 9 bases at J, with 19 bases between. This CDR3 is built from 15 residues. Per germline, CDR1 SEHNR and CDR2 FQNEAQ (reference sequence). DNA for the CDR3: TGTGCCAGCAGCTCAACCGGGGAGGGTATCCGGCCCCAGCATTTT. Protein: CASSSTGEGIRPQHF.

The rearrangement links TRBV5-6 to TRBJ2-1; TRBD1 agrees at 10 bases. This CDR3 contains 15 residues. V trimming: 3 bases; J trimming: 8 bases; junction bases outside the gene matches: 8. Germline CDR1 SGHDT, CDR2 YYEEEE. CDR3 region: CASSSSGTGVHEQFF. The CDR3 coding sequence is TGTGCCAGCAGCTCCTCCGGGACAGGGGTCCATGAGCAGTTCTTC.

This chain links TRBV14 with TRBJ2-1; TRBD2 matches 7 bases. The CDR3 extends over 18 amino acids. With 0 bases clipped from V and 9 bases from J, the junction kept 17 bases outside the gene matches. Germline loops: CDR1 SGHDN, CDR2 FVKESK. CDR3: CASSQERGRAGVISEQFF. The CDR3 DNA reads TGTGCCAGCAGCCAAGAGAGAGGGAGGGCCGGGGTTATAAGTGAGCAGTTCTTC. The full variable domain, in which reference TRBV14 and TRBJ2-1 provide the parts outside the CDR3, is EAGVTQFPSHSVIEKGQTVTLRCDPISGHDNLYWYRRVMGKEIKFLLHFVKESKQDESGMPNNRFLAERTGGTYSTLKVQPAELEDSGVYFCASSQERGRAGVISEQFFGPGTRLTVL.

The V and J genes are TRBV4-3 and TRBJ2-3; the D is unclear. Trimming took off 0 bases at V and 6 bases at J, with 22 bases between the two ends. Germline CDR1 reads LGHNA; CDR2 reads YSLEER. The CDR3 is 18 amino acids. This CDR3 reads CASSQDRPDFLSADTQYF. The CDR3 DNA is TGCGCCAGCAGCCAAGATCGACCAGACTTTCTGTCAGCGGATACGCAGTATTTT.

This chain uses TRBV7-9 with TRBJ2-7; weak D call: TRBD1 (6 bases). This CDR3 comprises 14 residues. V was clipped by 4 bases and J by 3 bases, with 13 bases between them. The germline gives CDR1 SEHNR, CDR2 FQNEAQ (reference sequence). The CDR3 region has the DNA TGTGCCAGCAGCTGGTACAGGGATAACTACGAGCAGTACTTC. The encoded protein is CASSWYRDNYEQYF.